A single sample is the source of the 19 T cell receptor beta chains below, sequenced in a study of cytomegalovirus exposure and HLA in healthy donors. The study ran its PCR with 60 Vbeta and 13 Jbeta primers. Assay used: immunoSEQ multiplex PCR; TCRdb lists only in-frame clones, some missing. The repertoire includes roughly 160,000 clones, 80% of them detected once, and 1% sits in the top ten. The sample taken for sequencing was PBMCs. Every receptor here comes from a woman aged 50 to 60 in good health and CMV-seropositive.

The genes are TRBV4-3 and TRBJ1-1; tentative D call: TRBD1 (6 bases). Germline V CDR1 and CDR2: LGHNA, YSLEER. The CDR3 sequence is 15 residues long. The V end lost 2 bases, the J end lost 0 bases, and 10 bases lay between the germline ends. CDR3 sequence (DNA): TGCGCCAGCAGCCAACTAACAGGGTTGAACACTGAAGCTTTCTTT. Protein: CASSQLTGLNTEAFF.

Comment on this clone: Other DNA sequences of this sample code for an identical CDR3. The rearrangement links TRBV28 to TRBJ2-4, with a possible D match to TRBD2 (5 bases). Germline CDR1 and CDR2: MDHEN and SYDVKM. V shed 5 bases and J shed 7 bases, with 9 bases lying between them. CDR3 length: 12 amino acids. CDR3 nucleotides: TGTGCCAGCAGTGTGAGAGGGAACATTCAGTACTTC. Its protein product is CASSVRGNIQYF.

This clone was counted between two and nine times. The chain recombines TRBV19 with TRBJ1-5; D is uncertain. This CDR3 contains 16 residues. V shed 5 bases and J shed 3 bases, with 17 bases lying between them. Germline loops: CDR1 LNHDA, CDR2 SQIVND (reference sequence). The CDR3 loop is CASSLRGGEPNQPQHF. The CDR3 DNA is TGTGCCAGTAGTCTTCGAGGCGGGGAACCCAATCAGCCCCAGCATTTT.

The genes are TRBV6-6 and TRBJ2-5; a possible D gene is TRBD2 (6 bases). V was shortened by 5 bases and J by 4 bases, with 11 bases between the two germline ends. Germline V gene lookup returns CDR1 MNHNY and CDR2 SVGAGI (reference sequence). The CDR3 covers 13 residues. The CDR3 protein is CASSPRGPETQYF. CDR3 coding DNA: TGTGCCAGCAGTCCGCGGGGACCAGAGACCCAGTACTTC.

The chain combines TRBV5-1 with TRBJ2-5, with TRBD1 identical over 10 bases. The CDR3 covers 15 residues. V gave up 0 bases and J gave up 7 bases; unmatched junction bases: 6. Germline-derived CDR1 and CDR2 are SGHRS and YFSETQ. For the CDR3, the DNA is TGCGCCAGCAGCTTGGAGACAGGGGGCAGCCTGACCCAGTACTTC. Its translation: CASSLETGGSLTQYF.

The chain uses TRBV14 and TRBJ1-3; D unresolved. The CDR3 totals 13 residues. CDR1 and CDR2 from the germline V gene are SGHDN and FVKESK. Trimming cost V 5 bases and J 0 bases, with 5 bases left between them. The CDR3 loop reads CASSFHSGNTIYF. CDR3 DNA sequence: TGTGCCAGCAGCTTCCACTCTGGAAACACCATATATTTT. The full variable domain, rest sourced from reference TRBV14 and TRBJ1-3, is EAGVTQFPSHSVIEKGQTVTLRCDPISGHDNLYWYRRVMGKEIKFLLHFVKESKQDESGMPNNRFLAERTGGTYSTLKVQPAELEDSGVYFCASSFHSGNTIYFGEGSWLTVV.

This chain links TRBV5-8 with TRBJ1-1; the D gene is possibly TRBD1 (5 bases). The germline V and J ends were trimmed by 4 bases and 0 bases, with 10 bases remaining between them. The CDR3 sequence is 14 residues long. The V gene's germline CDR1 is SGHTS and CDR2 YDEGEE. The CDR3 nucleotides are TGTGCCAGCAGCCGGGGGGTATTGAACACTGAAGCTTTCTTT. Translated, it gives CASSRGVLNTEAFF.

CDR3 region: CASSASAAGAVNEQFF. The CDR3 bases are TGTGCCAGCAGCGCCTCTGCGGCGGGGGCCGTCAATGAGCAGTTCTTC. The chain combines TRBV11-1 with TRBJ2-1, with D maybe TRBD2 (7 bases). Germline-derived CDR1 and CDR2 are SGHAT and FQDESV (reference sequence). The CDR3 covers 16 residues. Trimming took off 5 bases at V and 6 bases at J, with 20 bases between the two ends.

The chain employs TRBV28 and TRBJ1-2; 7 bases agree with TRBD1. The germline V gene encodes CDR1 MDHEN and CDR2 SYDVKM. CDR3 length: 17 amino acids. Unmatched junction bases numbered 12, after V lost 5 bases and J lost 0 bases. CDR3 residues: CASSPITGEGANYGYTF. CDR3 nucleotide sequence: TGTGCCAGCAGTCCAATCACAGGGGAAGGGGCTAACTATGGCTACACCTTC.

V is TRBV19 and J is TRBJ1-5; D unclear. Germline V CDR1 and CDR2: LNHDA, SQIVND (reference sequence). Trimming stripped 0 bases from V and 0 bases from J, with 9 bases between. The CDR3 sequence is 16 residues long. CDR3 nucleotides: TGTGCCAGTAGTATAGATGGAGGAGATAGCAATCAGCCCCAGCATTTT. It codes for CASSIDGGDSNQPQHF.

The CDR3 region has the DNA TGTGCCAGCAGTGAAGCAGGGATTGGAACTGAAGCTTTCTTT. It specifies CASSEAGIGTEAFF. This sequence joins TRBV25-1 and TRBJ1-1, with D maybe TRBD1 (5 bases). Between the trimmed V and J ends, which lost 2 bases and 5 bases, there was a span of 12 bases. The germline gives CDR1 MGHDK, CDR2 SYGVNS. The CDR3 spans 14 residues.

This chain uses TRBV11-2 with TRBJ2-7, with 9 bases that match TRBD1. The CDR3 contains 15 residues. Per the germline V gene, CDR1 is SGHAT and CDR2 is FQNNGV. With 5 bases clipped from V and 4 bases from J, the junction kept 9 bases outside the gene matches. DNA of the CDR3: TGTGCCAGCAGCCTACCGGGACAGGGCTTATACGAGCAGTACTTC. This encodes CASSLPGQGLYEQYF.

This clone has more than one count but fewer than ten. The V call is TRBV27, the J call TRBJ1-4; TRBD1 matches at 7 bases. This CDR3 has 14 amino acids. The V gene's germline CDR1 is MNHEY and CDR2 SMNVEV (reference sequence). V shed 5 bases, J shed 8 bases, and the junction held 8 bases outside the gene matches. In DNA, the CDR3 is TGTGCCAGCAGTCCCACAGGGGCAAGGGAAAAACTGTTTTTT. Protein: CASSPTGAREKLFF.

The CDR3 sequence: CASSRQGVREKLFF. The CDR3 coding sequence is TGTGCCAGCAGCCGACAGGGGGTGCGCGAAAAACTGTTTTTT. The chain joins TRBV7-6 to TRBJ1-4; 9 nucleotides line up with TRBD1. V shed 5 bases, J shed 8 bases, and the junction held 6 bases outside the gene matches. Germline V gene lookup returns CDR1 SGHVS and CDR2 FNYEAQ. This CDR3 spans 14 amino acids.

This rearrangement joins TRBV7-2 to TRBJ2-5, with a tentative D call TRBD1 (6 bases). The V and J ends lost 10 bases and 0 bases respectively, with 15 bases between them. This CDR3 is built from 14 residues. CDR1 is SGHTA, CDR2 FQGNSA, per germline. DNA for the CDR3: TGTGCCATCAAGGGGGTTCAATACCAAGAGACCCAGTACTTC. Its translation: CAIKGVQYQETQYF.

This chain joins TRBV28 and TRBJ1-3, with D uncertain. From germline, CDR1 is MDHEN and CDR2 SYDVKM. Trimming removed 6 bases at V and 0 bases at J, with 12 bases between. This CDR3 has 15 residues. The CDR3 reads CASRGSGLSGNTIYF. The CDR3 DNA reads TGTGCCAGCAGGGGATCAGGACTCTCTGGAAACACCATATATTTT.

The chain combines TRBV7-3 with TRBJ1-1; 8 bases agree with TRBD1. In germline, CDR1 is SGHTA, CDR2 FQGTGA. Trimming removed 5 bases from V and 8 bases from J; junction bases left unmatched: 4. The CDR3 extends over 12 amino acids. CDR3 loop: CASSPGQGEAFF. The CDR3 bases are TGTGCCAGCAGCCCCGGACAGGGCGAAGCTTTCTTT.

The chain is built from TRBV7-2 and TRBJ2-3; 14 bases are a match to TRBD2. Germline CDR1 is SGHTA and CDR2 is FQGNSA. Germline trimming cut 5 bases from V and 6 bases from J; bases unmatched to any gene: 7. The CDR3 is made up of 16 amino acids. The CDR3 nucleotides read TGTGCCAGCAGCCCACGACTAGCGGGGGGGAGGGATACGCAGTATTTT. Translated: CASSPRLAGGRDTQYF.

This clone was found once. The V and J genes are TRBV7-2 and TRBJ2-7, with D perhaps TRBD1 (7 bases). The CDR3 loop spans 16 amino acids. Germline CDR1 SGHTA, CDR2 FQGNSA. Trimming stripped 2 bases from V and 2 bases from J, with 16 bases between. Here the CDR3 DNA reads TGTGCCAGCAGCTTACGAGGAGGGACAGCAGCCTACGAGCAGTACTTC. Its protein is CASSLRGGTAAYEQYF.